The clone carrying this TCR beta chain came up once. CDR1 SQVTM and CDR2 ANQGSEA come from the germline V gene. CDR3 length equals 11 residues. Trimming took 7 bases from V and 9 from J; bases not matched to a gene: 7. Original handling: The authors estimated nucleated cell counts from reference gene primer amplification. Using immunoSEQ multiplex PCR, the repertoire was profiled, and TCRdb retains in-frame clones only, with some absent. D and trimming were read from the DNA, whereas the V and J calls and clone size are those reported in that table. The sample holds 200,000 to 250,000 clones, approximately 91% seen once. This record comes from a study of blood T cell repertoires in COVID-19. About the research overall: There were acute and convalescent COVID-19 samples, and they came from the United States, Italy and Spain. PBMCs, B-cell-depleted T cells, or T cells were the source of the cDNA or gDNA that made up the material.

V usage is TRBV29-1 and J usage is TRBJ1-1; 8 bases align to TRBD1. Material: peripheral blood. This receptor was taken from a woman aged 40 to 50 with acute or convalescent COVID-19. CDR3 in amino acids: CSANGQGQAFF. Written as DNA, the CDR3 is TGCAGCGCCAACGGACAGGGTCAAGCTTTCTTT.